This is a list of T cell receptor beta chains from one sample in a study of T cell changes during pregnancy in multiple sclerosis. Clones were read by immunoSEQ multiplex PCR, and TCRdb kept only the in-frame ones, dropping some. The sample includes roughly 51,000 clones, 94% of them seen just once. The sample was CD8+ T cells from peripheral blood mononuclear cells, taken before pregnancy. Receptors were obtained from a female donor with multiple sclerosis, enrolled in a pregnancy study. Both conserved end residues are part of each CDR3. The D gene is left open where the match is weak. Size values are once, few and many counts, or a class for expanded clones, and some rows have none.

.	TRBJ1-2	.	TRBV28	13	TGTGCCAGCAAGAACGAGGTGTTAGACGGCTACACCTTC	CASKNEVLDGYTF
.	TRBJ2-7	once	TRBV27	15	TGTGCCAGCAGTTTCACGGGGGGCAGGGCCTACGAGCAGTACTTC	CASSFTGGRAYEQYF
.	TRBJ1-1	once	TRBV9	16	TGTGCCAGCAGCGTAGGGGTCGGGGTTAGTAACACTGAAGCTTTCTTT	CASSVGVGVSNTEAFF
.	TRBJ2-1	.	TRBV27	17	TGTGCCAGCAGTTTAGCCAAGGGACCAGGGAGGAGCAATGAGCAGTTCTTC	CASSLAKGPGRSNEQFF
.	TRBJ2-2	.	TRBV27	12	TGTGCCAGCAGTTTCATCACCGGGGAGCTGTTTTTT	CASSFITGELFF
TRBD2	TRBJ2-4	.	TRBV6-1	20	TGTGCCAGCAGTGAAGGGACTAGCGGGAGGGCGGTAGTGGCCAAAAACATTCAGTACTTC	CASSEGTSGRAVVAKNIQYF
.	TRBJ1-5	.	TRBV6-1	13	TGTGCCAGCAGTTGGGGGGGTAGTCAGCCCCAGCATTTT	CASSWGGSQPQHF
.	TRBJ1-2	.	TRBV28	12	TGTGCCAGCACATCAGGGGCCTATGGCTACACCTTC	CASTSGAYGYTF
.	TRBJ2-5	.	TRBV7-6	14	TGTGCCAGCGCGCTAGGAGTATCTAAGGAGACCCAGTACTTC	CASALGVSKETQYF
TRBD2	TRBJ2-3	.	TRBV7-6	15	TGTGCCAGCAGCCCACTAGCGGGAGAGGTAGATACGCAGTATTTT	CASSPLAGEVDTQYF
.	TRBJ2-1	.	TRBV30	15	TGTGCCTGGAGTGTAGACGGGAGCTCCTACAATGAGCAGTTCTTC	CAWSVDGSSYNEQFF
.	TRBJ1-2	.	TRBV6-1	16	TGTGCCAGCAGTGAATGGACAGAAACATTAAACTATGGCTACACCTTC	CASSEWTETLNYGYTF
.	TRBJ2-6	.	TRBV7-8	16	TGTGCCAGCAGGCGTGCCACTCACTCTGGGGCCAACGTCCTGACTTTC	CASRRATHSGANVLTF
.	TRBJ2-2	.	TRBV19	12	TGTGCCAGTAGTATAGTATCCGGGGAGCTGTTTTTT	CASSIVSGELFF
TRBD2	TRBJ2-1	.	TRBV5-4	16	TGTGCCAGCAGCTTCGGGACTAGCGGGATCCACAATGAGCAGTTCTTC	CASSFGTSGIHNEQFF
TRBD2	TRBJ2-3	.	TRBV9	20	TGTGCCAGCAGCGTCCCAGGGGGACTAGCGGGAGCCTGGGCGGCAGATACGCAGTATTTT	CASSVPGGLAGAWAADTQYF
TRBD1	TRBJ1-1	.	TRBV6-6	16	TGTGCCAGCATTCCCGCGCAGGGGGACGGGAACACTGAAGCTTTCTTT	CASIPAQGDGNTEAFF
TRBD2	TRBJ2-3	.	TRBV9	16	TGTGCCAGCAGCGACGGACTAGCGGGAGTTTCAGATACGCAGTATTTT	CASSDGLAGVSDTQYF
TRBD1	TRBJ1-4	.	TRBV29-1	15	TGCAGCGTCGTCTACCCCGGACAGGGTGGTGAAAAACTGTTTTTT	CSVVYPGQGGEKLFF
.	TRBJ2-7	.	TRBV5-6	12	TGTGCCAGCAAGTCGGACAGCTACGAGCAGTACTTC	CASKSDSYEQYF
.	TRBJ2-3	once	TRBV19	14	TGTGCCAGTAGTCAACAGGGAGCCGGGGATACGCAGTATTTT	CASSQQGAGDTQYF
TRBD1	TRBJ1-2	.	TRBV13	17	TGTGCCAGCAGCCCACGAGAGGGGACAGGGAAGGACTATGGCTACACCTTC	CASSPREGTGKDYGYTF
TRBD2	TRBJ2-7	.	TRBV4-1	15	TGCGCCAGCAGCCAAGAGTCACTAGCGGCCTACGAGCAGTACTTC	CASSQESLAAYEQYF
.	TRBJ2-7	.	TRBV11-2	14	TGTGCCAGCAGCTTACCAGGGAACCTACACGAGCAGTACTTC	CASSLPGNLHEQYF
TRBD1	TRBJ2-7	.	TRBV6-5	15	TGTGCCAGCAGTTTCAAGGACAGGGTTTACTACGAGCAGTACTTC	CASSFKDRVYYEQYF
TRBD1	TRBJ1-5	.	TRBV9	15	TGTGCCAGCAGCGTAACAGGGGGGCCGGATCAGCCCCAGCATTTT	CASSVTGGPDQPQHF
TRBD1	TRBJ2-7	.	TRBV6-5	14	TGTGCCAGCAGGCCAGGACAGGGCCCATACGAGCAGTACTTC	CASRPGQGPYEQYF